This TCR beta chain stems from a study of blood T cell repertoires in COVID-19. Across the study: PBMCs, B-cell-depleted T cells, or T cells provided the cDNA or gDNA that made up the material.

Authors' analysis steps: Nucleated cell number was recorded as an estimate derived from reference gene primer amplification. The protocol was immunoSEQ multiplex PCR, while the TCRdb copy is restricted to in-frame clones and leaves out a portion. V, J and clone size are taken as reported in that table, and D and trimming were inferred from the DNA itself. The table lists 100,000 to 120,000 clones, roughly 80% of them singletons. Germline V gives CDR1 SEHNR, CDR2 FQNEAQ (reference sequence). Trimming removed 5 bases from V and 12 bases from J; junction bases left unmatched: 2. The CDR3 runs 12 residues.

The receptor was derived from a woman aged 80 or over with acute or convalescent COVID-19. V gene TRBV7-9 combines with J gene TRBJ2-1; the match to TRBD2 covers 12 bases. Material for sequencing was peripheral blood. The CDR3 bases are TGTGCCAGCAGCCCTAGCGGGGGGGTGCAGTTCTTC. Translating gives CASSPSGGVQFF. The full variable domain, completed using reference TRBV7-9 and TRBJ2-1, is DTGVSQNPRHKITKRGQNVTFRCDPISEHNRLYWYRQTLGQGPEFLTYFQNEAQLEKSRLLSDRFSAERPKGSFSTLEIQRTEQGDSAMYLCASSPSGGVQFFGPGTRLTVL.